This T cell receptor (beta chain) derives from a study of technical replicates of blood from several donors. The V and J ends lost 1 base and 3 bases respectively, with 11 bases between them. CDR3 length: 14 amino acids. Germline V gene data show CDR1 as SGHRS and CDR2 as YFSETQ. The assay was immunoSEQ multiplex PCR, and TCRdb's table has in-frame clones only and misses some. This repertoire shows tens of thousands of clones, approximately 95% found once; its top ten account for roughly 0.28%. This receptor was obtained from a human donor in good health. The chain links TRBV5-1 to TRBJ2-7; weak D call: TRBD2 (5 bases). The material sequenced was T cells isolated from PBMCs. This chain's CDR3 is CASSLWHSVYEQYF. The CDR3 DNA reads as TGCGCCAGCAGCTTGTGGCATAGCGTCTACGAGCAGTACTTC.